The sequence of this T cell receptor beta chain was determined in a study of blood T cells in healthy people across ages. With respect to this clonotype: Its specificity is not known.

The CDR3 runs to 15 residues. Trimming took 9 bases from V and 2 from J; bases not matched to a gene: 8. CDR1 and CDR2 (germline): LGHNT, FRNRAP. Whole-study findings and limits: The long-lived group displayed more naive CD4+ cells, plus higher diversity, than the aged donors did.

Alongside a J-beta primer mix, a sample-barcoded 5' primer served in a second PCR lasting about 7 to 12 cycles. One entry per CDR3 protein results from TCRdb running MiXCR on the 5' RACE reads. The sample has some 1,800,000 distinct CDR3 sequences; 30% to 40% are singletons. The source is a human donor in good health. The sequenced material came from blood. This chain links TRBV12-5 with TRBJ2-1; 9 positions match TRBD2. The CDR3: CASEKAGGPYNEQFF. The DNA for the CDR3 is TGTGCTAGCGAGAAAGCGGGGGGACCCTACAATGAGCAGTTCTTC.